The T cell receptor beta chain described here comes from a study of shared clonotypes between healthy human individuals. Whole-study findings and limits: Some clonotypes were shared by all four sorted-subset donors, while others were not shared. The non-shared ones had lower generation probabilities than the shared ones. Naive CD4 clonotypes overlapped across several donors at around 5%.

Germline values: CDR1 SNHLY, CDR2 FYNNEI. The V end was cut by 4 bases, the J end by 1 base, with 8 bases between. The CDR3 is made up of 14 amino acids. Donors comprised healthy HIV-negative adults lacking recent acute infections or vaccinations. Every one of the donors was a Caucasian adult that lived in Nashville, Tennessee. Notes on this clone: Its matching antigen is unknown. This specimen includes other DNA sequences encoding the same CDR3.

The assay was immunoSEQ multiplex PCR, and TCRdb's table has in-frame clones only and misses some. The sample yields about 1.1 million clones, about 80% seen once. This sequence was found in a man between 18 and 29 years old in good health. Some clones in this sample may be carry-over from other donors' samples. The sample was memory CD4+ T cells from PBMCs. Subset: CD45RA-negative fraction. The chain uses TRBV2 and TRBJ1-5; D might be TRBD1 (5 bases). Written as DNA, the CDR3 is TGTGCCAGCAGTGTGGACACCAGCAATCAGCCCCAGCATTTT. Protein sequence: CASSVDTSNQPQHF.